The sequence of this TCR beta chain was determined in a study of shared clonotypes between healthy human individuals. Germline values: CDR1 MNHNS, CDR2 SASEGT. The CDR3 runs to 15 residues. The junction had 6 bases not matched to a gene; V was cut back by 6 bases and J by 3 bases. Some clones are missing from TCRdb's copy, which holds only in-frame ones; the method was immunoSEQ multiplex PCR. Here the sample spans 500,000 to 650,000 clones, 70% to 80% being singletons. The sequenced sample was PBMCs. V and J are TRBV6-1 and TRBJ1-4; 8 positions agree with TRBD1. The sequence was collected from a woman aged 40 to 50 in good health. Some clones in this sample may be carry-over from other donors' samples. The CDR3 DNA reads as TGTGCCAGCAGATACGACAGGGGCGCTAATGAAAAACTGTTTTTT. Its translation: CASRYDRGANEKLFF.